This T cell receptor (beta chain) was obtained from a study of shared clonotypes between healthy human individuals. CDR1 is SNHLY, CDR2 FYNNEI, per germline. The CDR3 runs to 13 residues. This clone was seen just once. At one end the junction does not follow the germline gene, possibly because of a read error. The method was immunoSEQ multiplex PCR; TCRdb's version includes in-frame clones alone and lacks a portion of them. The repertoire includes 100,000 or so clones, about 72% of them detected once, and approximately 25% sits in the top ten. Sequencing was done on a sample of memory CD8+ T cells sorted from blood. Subset defined: CD45RO+ cells pooled with CCR7-negative TemRA cells. The sequence came from a woman in her 30s in good health. The chain recombines TRBV2 with TRBJ1-2; TRBD1 matches 7 bases. The CDR3 here is CASSEDREYGYTF. In DNA, the CDR3 is TGTGCCAGCAGCGAAGACAGGGAATATGGCTACACCTTC. The full variable domain, in which reference TRBV2 and TRBJ1-2 provide the parts outside the CDR3, is EPEVTQTPSHQVTQMGQEVILRCVPISNHLYFYWYRQILGQKVEFLVSFYNNEISEKSEIFDDQFSVERPDGSNFTLKIRSTKLEDSAMYFCASSEDREYGYTFGSGTRLTVV.